Presented here are 2 T cell receptor beta chains from one specimen sequenced in a study of T-cell memory formation after mild COVID-19. Each CDR3 protein gets one entry after TCRdb re-called the 5' RACE reads with MiXCR. Here the sample spans roughly 350,000 distinct CDR3 sequences, roughly 13% being singletons. What was sequenced was PBMCs or a T cell subset sorted from them (not recorded which). The receptors were gathered from a man aged 18-30 years who had mild COVID-19 (a few samples of this study predate the infection). Cell type and time point are not known.

The rearrangement joins TRBV11-2 to TRBJ1-2; tentatively, D is TRBD1 (6 bases). Germline values: CDR1 SGHAT, CDR2 FQNNGV. V was trimmed by 5 bases and J by 8 bases, leaving 12 bases between them. The CDR3 totals 12 residues. CDR3 in amino acids: CASSLRGEGYTF. DNA for the CDR3: TGTGCCAGCAGCCTCAGGGGTGAGGGCTACACCTTC.

This clonotype was seen a few times. This chain links TRBV18 with TRBJ1-1; D unresolved. V dropped 0 bases and J dropped 4 bases, with 9 bases sitting between them. In germline, CDR1 is KGHSH, CDR2 LQKENI. CDR3 length: 14 amino acids. CDR3 sequence: CASSPPTRGTEAFF. The CDR3, as DNA: TGTGCCAGCTCACCACCCACAAGAGGCACTGAAGCTTTCTTT.